Listed here are 8 T cell receptor beta chains from one sample, sequenced in a study of blood T cells in healthy people across ages. With a J-beta primer mix and a sample-barcoded 5' primer, a second PCR ran 7 to 11 cycles. MiXCR, run by TCRdb on the 5' RACE reads, gives a single entry per CDR3 protein. Among 1,300,000 or so distinct CDR3 sequences listed, roughly 60% were seen once. The sample was blood. These receptors all come from a man younger than 30 in good health.

CDR3 bases: TGTGCCAGCAACACGGACCGCGACTCATCCAATGAGCAGTACTTC. The encoded protein is CASNTDRDSSNEQYF. This chain links TRBV7-2 with TRBJ2-5; no clear D gene. The ends were cut back, 7 bases at V and 11 bases at J, with 26 bases in the middle. CDR3 length equals 15 residues. CDR1 and CDR2 from the germline V gene are SGHTA and FQGNSA. The whole variable domain, remainder taken from reference TRBV7-2 and TRBJ2-5, is GAGVSQSPSNKVTEKGKDVELRCDPISGHTALYWYRQSLGQGLEFLIYFQGNSAPDKSGLPSDRFSAERTGGSVSTLTIQRTQQEDSAVYLCASNTDRDSSNEQYFGPGTRLLVL.

This CDR3 is CASSPGQGHTEAFF. CDR3 nucleotides: TGTGCCAGCAGTCCGGGACAGGGCCACACTGAAGCTTTCTTT. The chain has TRBV6-1 and TRBJ1-1; 9 bases agree with TRBD1. The germline V gene has CDR1 MNHNS and CDR2 SASEGT. This CDR3 is 14 amino acids long. Unmatched junction bases numbered 4, after V lost 5 bases and J lost 3 bases.

This clonotype was seen a single time. The rearrangement links TRBV5-1 to TRBJ2-7; a weak D match, TRBD1 (5 bases). This CDR3 spans 15 amino acids. CDR1 and CDR2 (germline): SGHRS, YFSETQ. V was cut by 4 bases and J by 7 bases, with 21 bases left in between. CDR3 in DNA: TGCGCCAGCAGCATGGACCCGAGACAGAACTTTGAGCAGTACTTC. Protein product: CASSMDPRQNFEQYF. Full variable domain (rest looked up from reference TRBV5-1 and TRBJ2-7): KAGVTQTPRYLIKTRGQQVTLSCSPISGHRSVSWYQQTPGQGLQFLFEYFSETQRNKGNFPGRFSGRQFSNSRSEMNVSTLELGDSALYLCASSMDPRQNFEQYFGPGTRLTVT.

This clonotype was recorded only once. The CDR3 protein is CASSSVRDRAYNEQFF. DNA of the CDR3: TGCGCCAGCAGCTCCGTTAGGGACAGGGCTTACAATGAGCAGTTCTTC. This chain joins TRBV5-1 and TRBJ2-1; TRBD1 matches at 9 bases. CDR3 size: 16 residues. Germline assignment: CDR1 SGHRS and CDR2 YFSETQ. V trimming: 3 bases; J trimming: 4 bases; junction bases outside the gene matches: 8.

The chain has TRBV27 and TRBJ2-1; D unresolved. The J call may not be correct, given that the DNA end is closer to TRBJ2-7. Germline CDR1 reads MNHEY; CDR2 reads SMNVEV (reference sequence). The CDR3 length is 14 residues. The CDR3 DNA reads TGTGCCAGCAGTCCGCGACCTGGTTCTTACGAGCAGTACTTC. It encodes CASSPRPGSYEQYF.

The J gene is TRBJ2-3, the V gene TRBV20-1; D is perhaps TRBD2 (5 bases). With 3 bases removed from V and 4 bases from J, the gap between germline ends came to 14 bases. Per the germline V gene, CDR1 is DFQATT and CDR2 is SNEGSKA (reference sequence). The CDR3 covers 14 residues. CDR3 loop: CSASPGSMPDTQYF. The CDR3 DNA is TGCAGTGCTAGTCCGGGGAGCATGCCAGATACGCAGTATTTT.

V is TRBV4-1 and J is TRBJ2-1; TRBD2 matches at 9 bases. V lost 2 bases and J lost 6; bases outside the gene matches: 5. The CDR3 is 15 residues long. Germline CDR1 and CDR2: MGHRA and YSYEKL. DNA for the CDR3: TGCGCCAGCAGCCAACCCGGGACTAGCACCAATGAGCAGTTCTTC. It translates to CASSQPGTSTNEQFF.

This chain links TRBV10-3 with TRBJ2-7; tentatively, D is TRBD2 (5 bases). The germline gives CDR1 ENHRY, CDR2 SYGVKD. CDR3 size: 14 residues. V was pared by 4 bases and J by 3 bases, with 13 bases between. CDR3 in amino acids: CAISGPGSHYEQYF. In DNA form, the CDR3 reads TGTGCCATCAGTGGGCCGGGGAGCCACTACGAGCAGTACTTC.